The 8 T cell receptor beta chains below all came from one sample that was sequenced in a study of blood T cell repertoires in COVID-19 (dated by TCRdb to 2018 to 2021). The library was prepared using the immunoSEQ multiplex PCR assay. Here the immuneACCESS table is served through TCRdb, limited to in-frame sequences with V and J called. Missing clones are a known gap in these copies; in checked studies unresolved V genes cover under half, and the rest lacks a known reason. This sample lists about 63,000 clones; about four fifths were detected once. The ten largest account for approximately 3.8% of the sample. Sequencing was done on a sample of PBMCs or T cells enriched from blood (not recorded which). The source is a woman between 35 and 50 years old with acute COVID-19.

V is TRBV10-1 and J is TRBJ2-4; D is possibly TRBD1 (6 bases). The CDR3 covers 13 residues. Germline values: CDR1 WNHNN, CDR2 SYGVQD (reference sequence). V lost 6 bases and J 2 bases, leaving 8 bases between the germline ends. The CDR3 sequence: CASRGASKNIQYF. The CDR3, as DNA: TGCGCCAGCAGGGGGGCTTCCAAAAACATTCAGTACTTC.

The J gene is TRBJ2-3, the V gene TRBV5-6; TRBD2 matches at 7 bases. The CDR3 covers 15 residues. The V gene's germline CDR1 is SGHDT and CDR2 YYEEEE. V shed 6 bases and J 2 bases; nucleotides not matched to a gene: 9. This CDR3 is CASTSPTSDTDTQYF. In nucleotides, the CDR3 is TGTGCCAGCACCTCCCCCACTAGCGACACAGATACGCAGTATTTT.

The genes are TRBV10-2 and TRBJ2-2; TRBD2 agrees at 13 bases. This CDR3 spans 17 amino acids. The germline V gene has CDR1 WSHSY and CDR2 SAAADI. V lost 9 bases and J lost 0; bases outside the gene matches: 7. The DNA of the CDR3 is TGCGCCAGTAGAGGACTAGCGGGGGCCGCGAACACCGGGGAGCTGTTTTTT. Protein: CASRGLAGAANTGELFF.

This chain joins TRBV9 and TRBJ2-2; weak D call: TRBD1 (6 bases). V lost 3 bases to trimming and J lost 3 bases, with 18 bases between them. The CDR3 length is 17 residues. Per the germline V gene, CDR1 is SGDLS and CDR2 is YYNGEE. The DNA for the CDR3 is TGTGCCAGCAGCGGATATCTTCAGGGGCCTGACACCGGGGAGCTGTTTTTT. This sequence encodes CASSGYLQGPDTGELFF.

The V call is TRBV6-5, the J call TRBJ2-7, with 8 bases lining up with TRBD1. CDR1 and CDR2 (germline): MNHEY, SVGAGI. The length of the CDR3 is 13 residues. The V segment lost 6 bases and the J segment 4 bases; nucleotides outside the gene matches: 5. DNA of the CDR3: TGTGCCAGCAGCAAGACAGGGGAATACGAGCAGTACGTC. It encodes CASSKTGEYEQYV.

This sequence joins TRBV4-1 and TRBJ2-5, with TRBD2 matching 10 bases. V lost 4 bases, J lost 5 bases, and 7 bases stayed unmatched. In germline, CDR1 is MGHRA, CDR2 YSYEKL. CDR3 length: 15 amino acids. The CDR3 spells CASSPRVAGGETQYF. CDR3 bases: TGCGCCAGCAGCCCCAGGGTAGCGGGGGGTGAGACCCAGTACTTC.

The genes are TRBV7-9 and TRBJ1-2, with a weak D call TRBD1 (5 bases). The V end was cut by 3 bases, the J end by 6 bases, with 14 bases between. Germline values: CDR1 SEHNR, CDR2 FQNEAQ (reference sequence). There are 14 residues in the CDR3. The CDR3 sequence: CASSFGGDSHGYTF. The CDR3 DNA sequence: TGTGCCAGCAGCTTTGGGGGGGACTCCCATGGCTACACCTTC.

The gene calls are TRBV3-1 (or the pseudogene TRBV3-2) and TRBJ2-1; 11 nucleotides align to TRBD2. The germline CDR1 and CDR2 sequences are LGHDT and YNNKEL (reference sequence). V shed 0 bases, J shed 5 bases, and the junction held 12 bases outside the gene matches. The CDR3 extends over 19 amino acids. CDR3 sequence: CASSQDLLGGLAANNEQFF. CDR3 in DNA: TGTGCCAGCAGCCAAGATCTCCTGGGGGGACTAGCGGCTAACAATGAGCAGTTCTTC.